The present T cell receptor beta chain was sequenced within a study of shared clonotypes between healthy human individuals. Overall study: CD4 naive and CD4 memory each took three plates per donor, while CD8 naive took two and CD8 memory one.

This CDR3 has 15 residues. V gave up 8 bases and J gave up 0 bases, with 20 bases separating them. CDR1 and CDR2 from the germline V gene are SQVTM and ANQGSEA. Study-wide results and limits: Of the naive CD4 clonotypes, about 5.4% were shared across several donors.

Source study methods: Filtering differed, since immunoSEQ gave only junction sequences and no quality scores. Sequencing was performed with immunoSEQ multiplex PCR; in TCRdb, only in-frame clones are kept and a portion is missing. That table is the source of V, J and clone size, and D and trimming were worked out from the DNA. The table has more than 850,000 clones, around 78% seen once. For this clone: Its specificity is unknown.

Participating donors were healthy, HIV-negative adults free of recent acute infections or vaccinations. The rearrangement links TRBV29-1 to TRBJ2-7; the D call may be TRBD1 or TRBD2 (5 bases each). The source is a man younger than 30 in good health. Some clones in this sample may be carry-over from other donors' samples. The source material was memory CD4+ T cells from PBMCs. The sample's subset: CD45RA-negative fraction. The CDR3 reads CSPKVGPGSSYEQYF. CDR3 DNA: TGCAGCCCTAAGGTGGGTCCAGGGAGCTCCTACGAGCAGTACTTC.